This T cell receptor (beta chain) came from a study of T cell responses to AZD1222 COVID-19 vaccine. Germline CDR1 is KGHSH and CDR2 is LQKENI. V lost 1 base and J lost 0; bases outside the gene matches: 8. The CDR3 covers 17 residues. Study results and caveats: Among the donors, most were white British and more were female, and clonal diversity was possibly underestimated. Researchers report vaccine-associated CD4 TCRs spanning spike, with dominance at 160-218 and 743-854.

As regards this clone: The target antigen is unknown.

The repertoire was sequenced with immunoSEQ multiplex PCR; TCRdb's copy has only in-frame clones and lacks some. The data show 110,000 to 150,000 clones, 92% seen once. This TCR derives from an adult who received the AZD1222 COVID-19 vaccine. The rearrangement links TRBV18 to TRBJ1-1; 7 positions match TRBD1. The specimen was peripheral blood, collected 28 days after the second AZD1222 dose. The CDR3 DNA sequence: TGTGCCAGCTCACCACTCGGAGAGGGGGCCGTGAACACTGAAGCTTTCTTT. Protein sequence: CASSPLGEGAVNTEAFF.